This record looks at one TCR beta chain sequence and its context. The antigen is not known. The data originate from a study of OX40 agonist ivuxolimab in advanced cancers. About the research overall: Ivuxolimab was delivered to patients intravenously every 2 weeks at doses spanning 0.01 to 10 mg/kg.

Profiled with immunoSEQ multiplex PCR; TCRdb holds only in-frame clones, not every one. The data contain about 38,000 clones, 89% of them singletons. Study results and limitations: The mean number of expanded clones was higher in CD8+ T cells than in CD4+.

Trimming pared 2 bases from V and 4 bases from J, leaving 22 bases between. The V gene's germline CDR1 is WNHNN and CDR2 SYGVQD (reference sequence). This CDR3 has 18 residues. This clonotype was sampled from an adult with an advanced solid tumor such as melanoma, head and neck, liver or kidney cancer. The source material was CD4+ or CD8+ T cells sorted from blood, sampled in a trial of the OX40 agonist ivuxolimab. V is TRBV10-1 and J is TRBJ2-3; D perhaps matches TRBD2 (7 bases). The CDR3 region is CASSEPPGGKGEADTQYF. CDR3 coding DNA: TGCGCCAGCAGTGAGCCCCCCGGGGGGAAGGGGGAAGCAGATACGCAGTATTTT.